These T cell receptor beta chains were read from a single sample in a study of blood T cells in healthy people across ages. TCRdb re-analysed the 5' RACE reads in MiXCR, keeping a single row per CDR3 protein. The sample records some 1.1 million distinct CDR3 sequences, 30% to 40% being singletons. Material for sequencing was blood. These receptors all stem from a young man in good health. Each CDR3 is given with its conserved first and last residue. The D gene is left open where the match is weak. Part of the rows lack a size; the others show once, few, many or a class for expanded clones.

>TRBJ2-4|TRBD2|TRBV7-8|.
TGTGCCAGCGGAAAGACTAGCGGGGGGGCTGAGTACTTC
CASGKTSGGAEYF
>TRBJ1-1|.|TRBV6-5|.
TGTGCCAGCGGGCGGCAAGGGTATACTGAAGCTTTCTTT
CASGRQGYTEAFF
>TRBJ2-5|.|TRBV9|few
TGTGCCAGCAGCGTAGGGGTGGCGGAAACTACCTTCCAAGAGACCCAGTACTTC
CASSVGVAETTFQETQYF
>TRBJ1-2|.|TRBV29-1|.
TGCAGCGTTGACAGGCAACCCTATGGCTACACCTTC
CSVDRQPYGYTF
>TRBJ2-7|.|TRBV7-2|.
TGTGTCAGCAGCTTAGTAGACAGGCGCCGGACAGTAGACAACGAGCAGTACTTC
CVSSLVDRRRTVDNEQYF
>TRBJ2-7|TRBD2|TRBV20-1|.
TGCAGTGCTAGAGTGCAGCGGGGGGCCGAGTTGACCTACAATGAGCAGTACTTC
CSARVQRGAELTYNEQYF
>TRBJ2-7|.|TRBV20-1|few
TGCAGTGCTAGAGATGGGACTGGACCCTACGAGCAGTACTTC
CSARDGTGPYEQYF
>TRBJ1-2|TRBD1|TRBV6-2/TRBV6-3|few
TGTGCCAGCAGTTACGCCTCACCGGGACAGGGTACCTATGGCTACACCTTC
CASSYASPGQGTYGYTF
>TRBJ2-1|TRBD2|TRBV12-3/TRBV12-4|few
TGTGCCAGCATCGACTGGACTAGCGGGGGCCCTGGTCCCCAGTTCTTC
CASIDWTSGGPGPQFF
>TRBJ2-5|TRBD1|TRBV12-3/TRBV12-4|once
TGTGCCAGCAGTTGGGGGACAGGCTACAATGAGCAGTACTTC
CASSWGTGYNEQYF
>TRBJ1-1|.|TRBV29-1|few
TGCAGCGTCCACGACAGGTCCATGAACACTGAAGCTTTCTTT
CSVHDRSMNTEAFF
>TRBJ1-1|.|TRBV20-1|.
TGCAGTGCTAGCCCCGGGGGGGGCGAGACCATGAACACTGAAGCTTTCTTT
CSASPGGGETMNTEAFF
>TRBJ2-3|.|TRBV24-1|.
TGTGCCACCAGTGAGGGCGGGACGGCCACAGATACGCAGTATTTT
CATSEGGTATDTQYF
>TRBJ2-7|TRBD1|TRBV27|few
TGTGCCAGCCAGAACAGGGGATCCTACGAGCAGTACTTC
CASQNRGSYEQYF
>TRBJ2-2|.|TRBV5-1|.
TGCGCCAGCAGCTTGGGACAGCTCACCGGGGAGCTGTTTTTT
CASSLGQLTGELFF
>TRBJ1-2|.|TRBV12-3/TRBV12-4|few
TGTGCCAGCAGTTTAGCGTCGGAAGGCTACACCTTC
CASSLASEGYTF
>TRBJ2-7|TRBD1|TRBV4-3|.
TGCGCCAGCAGCTTACGTCCGCAGGGGGCGATGGATGAGCAGTACTTC
CASSLRPQGAMDEQYF
>TRBJ2-2|.|TRBV6-6|few
TGTGCCAGCAGTTACCTTAGGGGACACACCGGGGAGCTGTTTTTT
CASSYLRGHTGELFF
>TRBJ2-1|TRBD2|TRBV27|.
TGTGCCAGCAGTTGGCCTCTAGCGGGAGGGCCGAATGAGCAGTTCTTC
CASSWPLAGGPNEQFF
>TRBJ2-2|.|TRBV12-3/TRBV12-4|.
TGTGCCAGCAGGCCCACAGGGGGTTCGGCTAGCGGGGACCTCACCGGGGAGCTGTTTTTT
CASRPTGGSASGDLTGELFF
>TRBJ2-5|.|TRBV4-2|few
TGTGCCAGCACCTCAGCGCTCTTAGGGAACGATGAGCAGTACTTC
CASTSALLGNDEQYF
>TRBJ1-6|TRBD1|TRBV20-1|.
TGCAGTGTCGGGACAGGAGATTCACCCCTCCACTTT
CSVGTGDSPLHF
>TRBJ1-6|TRBD1|TRBV28|.
TGTGCCAGCAGGACACAGGACAGGGGTAATTCACCCCTCCACTTT
CASRTQDRGNSPLHF
>TRBJ2-5|.|TRBV7-3|.
TGTGCCAGCAGCGTAGGGATTATGGAGACCCAGTACTTC
CASSVGIMETQYF
>TRBJ2-4|.|TRBV11-1|.
TGTGCCAGCAGCTTAAACTCCCCGGGTCTAGCCAAAAGCATTCAGTACTTC
CASSLNSPGLAKSIQYF
>TRBJ1-5|.|TRBV20-1|.
TGCAGTGCTAGAGCCGGGATAAGCAATCAGCCCCAGCATTTT
CSARAGISNQPQHF
>TRBJ1-1|.|TRBV9|.
TGTGCCAGCAGCGGATGGACGGGGATGAACACTGAAGCTTTCTTT
CASSGWTGMNTEAFF
>TRBJ1-6|TRBD1|TRBV20-1|.
TGCAGTGCTAGAGATACTGGACAGGTGGAGGATAATTCACCCCTCCACTTT
CSARDTGQVEDNSPLHF
>TRBJ1-1|.|TRBV7-2|few
TGTGCCAGCAGCTTAGAATGGCAGAACCGTCATGATGACACTGAAGCTTTCTTT
CASSLEWQNRHDDTEAFF
>TRBJ2-3|.|TRBV4-3|few
TGCGCCAGCAGCCTTACCACCAGGGGCGGCACAGTCCATACGCAGTATTTT
CASSLTTRGGTVHTQYF
>TRBJ2-5|.|TRBV7-2|few
TGTGCCAGCAGCTTAGTTGGACTCGAAGAGACCCAGTACTTC
CASSLVGLEETQYF
>TRBJ1-6|.|TRBV2|.
TGTGCCAGCAGTGACGGGGGGATATATAATTCACCCCTCCACTTT
CASSDGGIYNSPLHF
>TRBJ2-3|TRBD2|TRBV6-2/TRBV6-3|.
TGTGCCAGCAATCGACCTAGCGGGGGAACCACAGATACGCAGTATTTT
CASNRPSGGTTDTQYF
>TRBJ2-1|.|TRBV2|.
TGTGCCAGCAGTGTGCTGGGGCAGTTCTTC
CASSVLGQFF
>TRBJ2-1|.|TRBV7-9|few
TGTGCCAGCAGCCCTTGGGGCGGCTCCTACAATGAGCAGTTCTTC
CASSPWGGSYNEQFF
>TRBJ2-5|.|TRBV5-1|few
TGCGCCAGCGTACAATCGGGACACCCACAAGAGACCCAGTACTTC
CASVQSGHPQETQYF
>TRBJ2-3|TRBD2|TRBV7-2|.
TGTGCCAGCAGCTTTTATTTTAAGGGCGGGGGGGCCATAGATACGCAGTATTTT
CASSFYFKGGGAIDTQYF
>TRBJ2-7|TRBD1|TRBV24-1|.
TGTGCCACCAGTGATGTCTGGTCAGGGGGCGGTGAGCAGTACTTC
CATSDVWSGGGEQYF
>TRBJ1-2|.|TRBV6-6|.
TGTGCCAGCAGTTACGGCAGGGAATTGGAGGGCTACACCTTC
CASSYGRELEGYTF
>TRBJ2-2|.|TRBV5-1|.
TGCGCCACCCGACAAAATATCGCCGGGGAGCTGTTTTTT
CATRQNIAGELFF
>TRBJ2-1|.|TRBV5-8|few
TGTGCCAGCAGCTTGGTGGACAGTCCCTCCTACAATGAGCAGTTCTTC
CASSLVDSPSYNEQFF
>TRBJ1-6|.|TRBV12-3/TRBV12-4|many
TGTGCCAGCAGTTTCCTTGGGGGTCGAGGGTCACCCCTCCACTTT
CASSFLGGRGSPLHF
>TRBJ2-1|TRBD1|TRBV2|.
TGTGCCAGCAGTGAAGTTAGACAGGGACACAATGAGCAGTTCTTC
CASSEVRQGHNEQFF
>TRBJ2-7|.|TRBV6-5|many
TGTGCCAGCAGTTACTCGACTGGTGAGCAGTACTTC
CASSYSTGEQYF
>TRBJ1-1|.|TRBV28|few
TGTGCCAGCACCGATGCGGGGGGCACTGAAGCTTTCTTT
CASTDAGGTEAFF
>TRBJ1-2|.|TRBV10-3|.
TGTGCCATCAGTGATCGAACAGGGCAGGGGAACTATGGCTACACCTTC
CAISDRTGQGNYGYTF
>TRBJ2-5|.|TRBV20-1|few
TGCAGTGCTAAGGTTGCGGGGAAAGAGACCCAGTACTTC
CSAKVAGKETQYF
>TRBJ1-4|.|TRBV20-1|.
TGCAGTGCTAGACCGCAGTATAATGAAAAACTGTTTTTT
CSARPQYNEKLFF
>TRBJ2-1|TRBD2|TRBV3-1|once
TGTGCCAGCAGCCCCACTAGCGGGAGCTCCTACAGTGAGCAGTTCTTC
CASSPTSGSSYSEQFF
>TRBJ1-1|.|TRBV7-2|.
TGTGCCAGCAGCCAGTACGAGACCTCGCGGGCTTTCTTT
CASSQYETSRAFF
>TRBJ2-3|TRBD1|TRBV7-2|few
TGTGCCAGCAGCTTAGACGGGACAGAGGCAGATACGCAGTATTTT
CASSLDGTEADTQYF
>TRBJ2-7|TRBD2|TRBV20-1|.
TGCAGTGCTAGACCCATGACTAGCGGGAATGAGCAGTACTTC
CSARPMTSGNEQYF
>TRBJ1-2|.|TRBV5-1|few
TGCGCCAGCAGCTTGGACGGAGAAAACTATGGCTACACCTTC
CASSLDGENYGYTF
>TRBJ1-5|TRBD1|TRBV6-5|few
TGTGCCAGCAGTTACAGGGGACAGGGGGCTTTAGTATCGAGCAATCAGCCCCAGCATTTT
CASSYRGQGALVSSNQPQHF
>TRBJ1-2|.|TRBV5-5|many
TGTGCCACTTCCGGGCCAGATTATGGCTACACCTTC
CATSGPDYGYTF
>TRBJ1-1|.|TRBV5-6|.
TGTGCCAGCAGCTTGGTTTCGTCACGGAGTAACACTGAAGCTTTCTTT
CASSLVSSRSNTEAFF
>TRBJ2-1|.|TRBV7-3|.
TGTGCCAGCAGCTTAACGGTCGAGTCCTACAATGAGCAGTTCTTC
CASSLTVESYNEQFF
>TRBJ1-5|.|TRBV6-5|few
TGTGCCAGCAGTTACTCGGAGGGCGTGGGGAATCAGCCCCAGCATTTT
CASSYSEGVGNQPQHF
>TRBJ2-1|.|TRBV4-3|few
TGCGCCAGCAGCCAAAAAACGACCGGAGGTTTTGGAAATGAGCAGTTCTTC
CASSQKTTGGFGNEQFF